What follows are 27 T cell receptor beta chains derived from one specimen sequenced in a study of T cell responses to AZD1222 COVID-19 vaccine. Some clones are missing from TCRdb's copy, which holds only in-frame ones; the method was immunoSEQ multiplex PCR. The table has 130,000 or so clones, 75% to 95% seen once. The material was peripheral blood, obtained 28 days after the second dose of the MenACWY control vaccine. Every receptor here comes from an adult who received the MenACWY meningococcal vaccine as a control.

CDR3 nucleotides: TGTGCCAGCAGCCCAGTGGGAGCGGGGGGGCAGGAGACCCAGTACTTC. Translating gives CASSPVGAGGQETQYF. The chain carries TRBV7-2 and TRBJ2-5; 10 bases match TRBD2. The V segment lost 5 bases and the J segment 5 bases; nucleotides outside the gene matches: 11. The CDR3 loop spans 16 amino acids. CDR1 SGHTA and CDR2 FQGNSA come from the germline V gene.

The chain joins TRBV19 to TRBJ1-1; D might be TRBD1 (5 bases). There are 13 residues in the CDR3. Germline CDR1 LNHDA, CDR2 SQIVND (reference sequence). V lost 6 bases and J 1 base, leaving 9 bases between the germline ends. CDR3 protein: CASRIQGNTEAFF. CDR3 nucleotides: TGTGCCAGTAGGATCCAGGGGAACACTGAAGCTTTCTTT.

The genes are TRBV4-2 and TRBJ2-7, with 7 positions matching TRBD1. Germline assignment: CDR1 LGHNA and CDR2 YNFKEQ. This CDR3 has 16 residues. V was pared by 4 bases and J by 0 bases, with 9 bases of the junction left unmatched. The DNA for the CDR3 is TGTGCCAGCAGCCGCAAACAGGGGCAATCCTCCTACGAGCAGTACTTC. Its translation: CASSRKQGQSSYEQYF.

This rearrangement joins TRBV6-5 to TRBJ1-3; D ambiguous. The CDR3 is made up of 15 amino acids. CDR1 is MNHEY and CDR2 is SVGAGI in the germline V gene. Trimming stripped 4 bases from V and 1 base from J, with 11 bases between. CDR3 DNA: TGTGCCAGCAGTTCCCTCTTACCTTCTGGAAACACCATATATTTT. It specifies CASSSLLPSGNTIYF.

The chain links TRBV5-1 to TRBJ1-5, with D possibly matching TRBD1 (5 bases). Germline V gene sequence: CDR1 SGHRS, CDR2 YFSETQ. The CDR3 is 15 residues long. V gave up 4 bases and J gave up 5 bases, with 16 bases separating them. As DNA, the CDR3 is TGCGCCAGCAGCAACGGGACCGGAGGTCATCAGCCCCAGCATTTT. This translates into CASSNGTGGHQPQHF.

The chain has TRBV5-5 and TRBJ2-1; D uncertain. Trimming removed 4 bases at V and 5 bases at J, with 16 bases between. Germline CDR1 and CDR2: SGHKS and YYEKEE (reference sequence). This CDR3 has 15 amino acids. Written as DNA, the CDR3 is TGTGCCAGCAGCCACTCCCCGGCTGCGGACAATGAGCAGTTCTTC. Protein: CASSHSPAADNEQFF.

The chain employs TRBV5-6 and TRBJ1-1; tentative D call: TRBD1 (6 bases). The germline gives CDR1 SGHDT, CDR2 YYEEEE. CDR3 size: 15 residues. Trimming stripped 4 bases from V and 1 base from J, with 14 bases between. CDR3 loop: CASSGAGQKNTEAFF. The CDR3 DNA follows: TGTGCCAGCAGCGGCGCGGGACAAAAGAACACTGAAGCTTTCTTT.

J is TRBJ1-5 and V is TRBV28, with D perhaps TRBD1 (6 bases). Germline V lookup: CDR1 MDHEN, CDR2 SYDVKM. V was shortened by 7 bases and J by 0 bases, with 16 bases between the two germline ends. This CDR3 comprises 16 residues. The CDR3 loop reads CASKGRGISSNQPQHF. The CDR3 DNA follows: TGTGCCAGCAAGGGCAGGGGAATTTCTAGCAATCAGCCCCAGCATTTT.

The CDR3 bases are TGCGCCAGCAGTAGATGGGGCCTTTGTTATAGCAATCAGCCCCAGCATTTT. Translation: CASSRWGLCYSNQPQHF. The chain recombines TRBV23-1 with TRBJ1-5; D is possibly TRBD1 (5 bases). TRBV23-1 is identified as an open reading frame with a role that is uncertain. Trimming pared 5 bases from V and 0 bases from J, leaving 17 bases between. The CDR3 totals 17 residues.

The gene calls are TRBV29-1 and TRBJ2-2; TRBD2 matches at 8 bases. The CDR3 consists of 18 residues. With V trimmed by 4 bases and J by 3 bases, 16 bases remained unmatched. CDR1 is SQVTM, CDR2 ANQGSEA, per germline. The chain's CDR3 is CSVVGGRPGGLDTGELFF. As DNA, the CDR3 is TGCAGCGTTGTGGGAGGACGCCCGGGAGGGTTGGACACCGGGGAGCTGTTTTTT.

The J gene is TRBJ1-4, the V gene TRBV5-6; weak D call: TRBD1 (5 bases). The length of the CDR3 is 14 residues. Trimming took off 2 bases at V and 5 bases at J, with 10 bases between the two ends. Germline V lookup: CDR1 SGHDT, CDR2 YYEEEE. CDR3: CASSLGQGNEKLFF. The CDR3 nucleotides read TGTGCCAGCAGCTTAGGCCAGGGAAATGAAAAACTGTTTTTT.

The J gene is TRBJ1-1, the V gene TRBV13, with 9 bases identical to TRBD1. Germline CDR1 PRHDT, CDR2 FYEKMQ (reference sequence). Unmatched junction bases numbered 7, after V lost 2 bases and J lost 3 bases. This CDR3 region has 16 residues. The CDR3 coding sequence is TGTGCCAGCAGCTTATACAGGGGGCATGGGGACACTGAAGCTTTCTTT. It translates to CASSLYRGHGDTEAFF.

The chain combines TRBV11-2 with TRBJ2-5, with 7 bases aligning to TRBD2. After removal of 3 bases from V and 2 bases from J, the junction contained 9 bases not matched to a gene. Germline V gene sequence: CDR1 SGHAT, CDR2 FQNNGV. This CDR3 contains 16 residues. For the CDR3, the DNA is TGTGCCAGCAGCTTCTCTCGAGGGAGGGGTCAAGAGACCCAGTACTTC. Protein: CASSFSRGRGQETQYF.

This clone has a single count. V gene TRBV7-9 combines with J gene TRBJ1-3; weak D call: TRBD1 (6 bases). The CDR3 runs to 15 residues. Germline V gene sequence: CDR1 SEHNR, CDR2 FQNEAQ (reference sequence). V was trimmed by 5 bases and J by 0 bases, leaving 11 bases between them. The CDR3: CASSPTGLSGNTIYF. The CDR3 DNA is TGTGCCAGCAGCCCAACAGGGCTCTCTGGAAACACCATATATTTT.

This clone has just one count. The chain employs TRBV27 and TRBJ2-2, with D possibly matching TRBD1 (6 bases). The CDR3 length is 16 residues. V lost 3 bases to trimming and J lost 1 base, with 12 bases between them. Per the germline V gene, CDR1 is MNHEY and CDR2 is SMNVEV (reference sequence). The CDR3 spells CASSLGATGNTGELFF. The CDR3 DNA reads as TGTGCCAGCAGTTTGGGGGCCACAGGGAACACCGGGGAGCTGTTTTTT.

The genes are TRBV6-2 or TRBV6-3 and TRBJ2-5; weak D call: TRBD1 (5 bases). Germline V gene lookup returns CDR1 MNHEY and CDR2 SVGEGT. V dropped 2 bases and J dropped 4 bases, with 8 bases sitting between them. The CDR3 extends over 13 amino acids. The CDR3 DNA follows: TGTGCCAGCAGTTACGGGGCAAGAGAGACCCAGTACTTC. Protein product: CASSYGARETQYF.

The chain employs TRBV5-1 and TRBJ1-4; TRBD1 is a possible D gene (5 bases). Trimming cost V 0 bases and J 7 bases, with 10 bases left between them. CDR3 length equals 14 residues. Looked up from germline, CDR1 is SGHRS and CDR2 is YFSETQ. The CDR3 DNA reads as TGCGCCAGCAGCTTGGGGCAGGGAGGTGAAAAACTGTTTTTT. As protein: CASSLGQGGEKLFF.

This chain links TRBV5-4 with TRBJ2-1; TRBD2 aligns across 14 bases. With 2 bases clipped from V and 9 bases from J, the junction kept 4 bases outside the gene matches. CDR3 size: 15 residues. Germline V CDR1 and CDR2: SGHNT, YYREEE (reference sequence). CDR3 amino acids: CASSFGLAGGSEQFF. CDR3 coding DNA: TGTGCCAGCAGCTTTGGACTAGCGGGGGGTAGTGAGCAGTTCTTC.

The V gene is TRBV10-1, the J gene TRBJ1-2; no firm D call. The V and J ends lost 0 bases and 4 bases respectively, with 9 bases between them. CDR3 size: 14 residues. Germline CDR1 and CDR2: WNHNN and SYGVQD (reference sequence). CDR3 in DNA: TGCGCCAGCAGTGAGTCTCCGGGTGGCTATGGCTACACCTTC. Protein product: CASSESPGGYGYTF.

J is TRBJ2-1 and V is TRBV27; perhaps TRBD1 as D (6 bases). The CDR3 extends over 13 amino acids. CDR1 and CDR2 (germline): MNHEY, SMNVEV (reference sequence). The V end lost 6 bases, the J end lost 3 bases, and 9 bases lay between the germline ends. As DNA, the CDR3 is TGTGCCAGCAGATTACAGGGCTACAATGAGCAGTTCTTC. Translated: CASRLQGYNEQFF.

The chain is built from TRBV7-9 and TRBJ1-5; 9 bases are shared with TRBD1. CDR3 size: 17 residues. The trim removed 5 bases at V and 2 bases at J, leaving 10 bases unmatched. The germline gives CDR1 SEHNR, CDR2 FQNEAQ (reference sequence). The DNA for the CDR3 is TGTGCCAGCAGCCCGACAGGGGGAGGATCGGGCAATCAGCCCCAGCATTTT. It yields the protein CASSPTGGGSGNQPQHF.

The chain recombines TRBV7-8 with TRBJ1-2, with D possibly being TRBD1 (5 bases). From germline, CDR1 is SGHVS and CDR2 FQNEAQ. The germline V and J ends were trimmed by 1 base and 6 bases, with 6 bases remaining between them. This CDR3 contains 12 residues. CDR3 DNA sequence: TGTGCCAGCAGCTTAGGGGGGGATGGCTACACCTTC. It yields the protein CASSLGGDGYTF.

The rearrangement joins TRBV6-1 to TRBJ1-6; 7 nucleotides match TRBD1. The CDR3 is 14 amino acids. Germline CDR1 and CDR2: MNHNS and SASEGT. The V and J ends lost 0 bases and 10 bases, in that order; junction bases with no gene match: 3. The CDR3 is CASSEAKDRSPLHF. CDR3 bases: TGTGCCAGCAGTGAAGCCAAGGACAGGTCACCCCTCCACTTT.

The chain carries TRBV6-1 and TRBJ2-3; weak D call: TRBD2 (7 bases). Germline CDR1 and CDR2: MNHNS and SASEGT. CDR3 size: 15 residues. The V gene lost 0 bases and the J gene lost 10 bases, with 17 bases spanning the gap. The CDR3 DNA is TGTGCCAGCAGTGAAGCCCCCCGCGGGGGCGAGGCGCAGTATTTT. Encoded protein: CASSEAPRGGEAQYF.

The DNA for the CDR3 is TGTGCCAGCAGCTTAGAGTTAACTGAAGCTTTCTTT. Its protein product is CASSLELTEAFF. The rearrangement links TRBV11-2 to TRBJ1-1, with D hard to call. Trimming stripped 0 bases from V and 5 bases from J, with 4 bases between. The CDR3 consists of 12 residues. Germline assignment: CDR1 SGHAT and CDR2 FQNNGV.

As for this clone: At one end the junction does not follow the germline gene, possibly because of a read error. J is TRBJ2-3 and V is TRBV2; D may match TRBD1 or TRBD2 (7 bases each). The CDR3 extends over 14 amino acids. Germline lookup yields CDR1 SNHLY and CDR2 FYNNEI. CDR3 DNA sequence: TGTGCCAGCAGACAGGGAGGGGGCACAGATATGCAGTATTTT. This gives the protein CASRQGGGTDMQYF. Together with reference TRBV2 and TRBJ2-3, the CDR3 gives the full variable domain: EPEVTQTPSHQVTQMGQEVILRCVPISNHLYFYWYRQILGQKVEFLVSFYNNEISEKSEIFDDQFSVERPDGSNFTLKIRSTKLEDSAMYFCASRQGGGTDMQYFGPGTRLTVL.

This chain joins TRBV10-3 and TRBJ1-2, with D maybe TRBD1 (6 bases). Germline values: CDR1 ENHRY, CDR2 SYGVKD. This CDR3 comprises 15 residues. The germline V and J ends were trimmed by 0 bases and 4 bases, with 12 bases remaining between them. The CDR3 bases are TGTGCCATCAGTGAGTCGTGGGGGCGATCCTATGGCTACACCTTC. Translation: CAISESWGRSYGYTF.